The clone carrying this TCR beta chain was detected only a few times. Its cognate antigen is unknown. CDR3 size: 15 residues. V shed 0 bases and J shed 2 bases, with 9 bases lying between them. Looked up from germline, CDR1 is MNHEY and CDR2 is SVGAGI. The TCR beta libraries were generated through quantitative 5'-RACE incorporating molecular barcodes. TCRdb reanalysed the 5' RACE reads using MiXCR and keeps one entry per CDR3 protein. The sample consists of about 840,000 distinct CDR3 sequences, about an eighth of them appearing once. The data are from a study of CD8 T cells in ankylosing spondylitis. General study results and limits: Within ankylosing spondylitis blood, a TCR beta motif made up of eight highly homologous variants appeared to be characteristic.

The sequenced sample consisted of blood, either unsorted or a sorted T cell fraction (not recorded which). This TCR came from a male donor with ankylosing spondylitis. This chain uses TRBV6-5 with TRBJ2-3; a weak D match, TRBD1 (5 bases). The CDR3 here is CASSYSWGPTDTQYF. The CDR3 region has the DNA TGTGCCAGCAGTTACTCGTGGGGCCCCACAGATACGCAGTATTTT.